This TCR beta chain is drawn from a study of cytomegalovirus exposure and HLA in healthy donors. The PCR employed 60 Vbeta primers together with 13 Jbeta primers. The table came from immunoSEQ multiplex PCR; TCRdb's copy has only in-frame clones and leaves some out. The data hold around 94,000 clones, with around 78% observed a single time. General study points: A later analysis showed HLA-associated TCR beta chains outstripping equally common others in clonal expansion. Sequencing depth across donors, presence/absence analyses assumed, was roughly uniform. Per published accounts, TCR beta sequences correctly predicted the HLA-A and HLA-B alleles of most subjects. Analysis performed later found about 18,000 TCR beta sequences associated with HLA alleles at 0.05 false discovery rate.

Of note for this clone: What it binds is unknown.

The V and J ends lost 6 bases and 4 bases, in that order; junction bases with no gene match: 8. Germline V CDR1 and CDR2: MNHNY, SVGAGI (reference sequence). The CDR3 contains 16 residues. The sequenced sample was PBMCs. This chain uses TRBV6-6 with TRBJ2-2, with 10 nucleotides matching TRBD2. The receptor comes from a woman between 40 and 55 years old in good health and CMV-seropositive. The CDR3 DNA follows: TGTGCCAGCAGAGTGGCTAGCGGGAGCAGCACCGGGGAGCTGTTTTTT. Encoded protein: CASRVASGSSTGELFF.